The subject of this entry is one T cell receptor beta chain. TCRdb passed the RT-PCR reads through MiXCR, listing each CDR3 protein once. In the table there are hundreds of thousands of distinct CDR3 sequences, about 14% of which are singletons. This TCR derives from a female donor in good health, serving as a healthy control. Specimen: memory CD4+ T cells from blood.

In nucleotides, the CDR3 is TGTGCCAGCAACGCGGGGGGGTCAACAATGAACACTGAAGCTTTCTTT. The encoded protein is CASNAGGSTMNTEAFF. The chain combines TRBV6-5 with TRBJ1-1; a weak D match, TRBD1 (5 bases). This CDR3 has 16 residues. CDR1 MNHEY and CDR2 SVGAGI come from the germline V gene. Deletions cut 7 bases from V and 0 bases from J, with 18 bases between.